One and the same sample provided the 18 T cell receptor beta chains below, sequenced in a study of neoadjuvant anti-PD-1 for oral cavity cancer. The method was immunoSEQ multiplex PCR; TCRdb's version includes in-frame clones alone and lacks a portion of them. Among about 72,000 clones listed, about 83% were seen once. The input for sequencing was PBMCs, taken before nivolumab (anti-PD-1) treatment. These receptors were obtained from a person aged 35-79 years with oral cavity squamous cell carcinoma.

The gene calls are TRBV6-1 and TRBJ1-1; D not certain. This CDR3 has 14 residues. Looked up from germline, CDR1 is MNHNS and CDR2 is SASEGT. V was pared by 6 bases and J by 7 bases, with 18 bases between. CDR3 protein: CASSLLAISFEAFF. In nucleotides, the CDR3 is TGTGCCAGCAGCCTGTTGGCAATCTCCTTTGAAGCTTTCTTT.

This clone showed up just once. This chain connects TRBV10-3 to TRBJ2-1; unclear D gene. CDR1 is ENHRY and CDR2 is SYGVKD in the germline V gene. The CDR3 is 11 residues long. The V end lost 2 bases, the J end lost 6 bases, and 2 bases lay between the germline ends. This CDR3 reads CAISELNEQFF. The CDR3 nucleotides are TGTGCCATCAGTGAGCTCAATGAGCAGTTCTTC.

This clone has a single count. V is TRBV30 and J is TRBJ1-2, with 8 bases fitting TRBD1. This CDR3 spans 16 amino acids. The trim removed 1 base at V and 7 bases at J, leaving 14 bases unmatched. The germline CDR1 and CDR2 sequences are GTSNPN and SVGIG (reference sequence). The CDR3 spells CAWSDPRDRQTLGYTF. The CDR3 region has the DNA TGTGCCTGGAGTGACCCCCGGGACAGGCAGACTCTTGGCTACACCTTC.

For the CDR3, the DNA is TGTGCCAGCAGCCCCAGGGACAGGGATAAGGACGGGGAGCTGTTTTTT. Protein: CASSPRDRDKDGELFF. The chain combines TRBV11-3 with TRBJ2-2, with 9 nucleotides matching TRBD1. Germline assignment: CDR1 SGHNT and CDR2 YENEEA. This CDR3 spans 16 amino acids. V gave up 5 bases and J gave up 7 bases; unmatched junction bases: 11.

The rearrangement uses TRBV27 and TRBJ2-2; 8 positions agree with TRBD1. The CDR3 runs 14 residues. V lost 5 bases, J lost 7 bases, and 6 bases stayed unmatched. Germline V gene sequence: CDR1 MNHEY, CDR2 SMNVEV (reference sequence). This CDR3 is CASSLDRGNGELFF. CDR3 nucleotide sequence: TGTGCCAGCAGTCTAGACAGGGGAAACGGGGAGCTGTTTTTT.

This clone was observed a handful of times. V and J are TRBV6-5 and TRBJ2-2; TRBD1 matches at 9 bases. J gave up 2 bases and V 5 bases, and 3 bases lay outside the gene matches. This CDR3 has 15 amino acids. Germline loops: CDR1 MNHEY, CDR2 SVGAGI. CDR3 sequence: CASSGGQGNTGELFF. DNA for the CDR3: TGTGCCAGCAGTGGGGGACAGGGCAACACCGGGGAGCTGTTTTTT.

As to this clone: At one boundary the junction diverges from the germline segment, which might be a read error. The V gene is TRBV2, the J gene TRBJ2-5; 9 nucleotides agree with TRBD1. Germline loops: CDR1 SNHLY, CDR2 FYNNEI. The CDR3 length is 12 residues. CDR3 sequence reads: CASSPAGTGWNF. CDR3 in DNA: TGTGCCAGCAGTCCTGCCGGGACAGGGTGGAACTTC. Looking up the rest from reference TRBV2 and TRBJ2-5 gives the full variable domain: EPEVTQTPSHQVTQMGQEVILRCVPISNHLYFYWYRQILGQKVEFLVSFYNNEISEKSEIFDDQFSVERPDGSNFTLKIRSTKLEDSAMYFCASSPAGTGWNFGPGTRLLVL.

This clone is a singleton in its sample. The chain combines TRBV9 with TRBJ1-1; D call uncertain. Trimming stripped 6 bases from V and 3 bases from J, with 12 bases between. Per germline, CDR1 SGDLS and CDR2 YYNGEE. The CDR3 totals 13 residues. The CDR3 region is CASTPGMDTEAFF. In DNA, the CDR3 is TGTGCCAGCACACCCGGGATGGACACTGAAGCTTTCTTT.

This clone was seen only a few times. The chain has TRBV5-5 and TRBJ1-5, with D tentatively TRBD1 (5 bases). Germline CDR1 is SGHKS and CDR2 is YYEKEE (reference sequence). The CDR3 length is 14 residues. Trimming stripped 4 bases from V and 3 bases from J, with 11 bases between. The CDR3 loop is CASSGTPANQPQHF. DNA for the CDR3: TGTGCCAGCAGCGGGACCCCGGCCAATCAGCCCCAGCATTTT.

The rearrangement joins TRBV7-3 to TRBJ1-1; D is perhaps TRBD1 (5 bases). Germline V gene data show CDR1 as SGHTA and CDR2 as FQGTGA. With 2 bases removed from V and 5 bases from J, the gap between germline ends came to 12 bases. CDR3 size: 14 residues. CDR3 sequence (DNA): TGTGCCAGCAGCTTACTAAGCCGGGGGACTGAAGCTTTCTTT. Protein sequence: CASSLLSRGTEAFF.

The chain uses TRBV6-5 and TRBJ2-7; 9 nucleotides match TRBD1. CDR1 is MNHEY, CDR2 SVGAGI, per germline. The CDR3 runs to 13 residues. V lost 4 bases and J lost 6; bases outside the gene matches: 4. The CDR3 DNA reads as TGTGCCAGCAGTTCGGGACAGGGCGGCGAGCAGTACTTC. Translated, it gives CASSSGQGGEQYF.

The chain links TRBV28 to TRBJ2-1; D is perhaps TRBD2 (5 bases). The CDR3 is 16 residues long. Trimming left V 6 bases short and J 2 bases short, with 17 bases between. Germline V gives CDR1 MDHEN, CDR2 SYDVKM. The CDR3 DNA is TGTGCCAGCAGCCCCATAATAGGCGGGCCCTACAATGAGCAGTTCTTC. It specifies CASSPIIGGPYNEQFF.

The rearrangement uses TRBV19 and TRBJ1-3; perhaps TRBD1 as D (5 bases). Trimming pared 5 bases from V and 2 bases from J, leaving 13 bases between. The V gene's germline CDR1 is LNHDA and CDR2 SQIVND (reference sequence). This CDR3 is 15 amino acids long. CDR3 sequence reads: CASSSRRVPGNTIYF. The CDR3 DNA reads TGTGCCAGTAGTTCGCGCAGGGTCCCTGGAAACACCATATATTTT.

V gene TRBV6-4 combines with J gene TRBJ2-2, with D unclear. This CDR3 is built from 14 residues. Trimming removed 6 bases at V and 8 bases at J, with 16 bases between. From germline, CDR1 is MRHNA and CDR2 SNTAGT. Here the CDR3 reads CASRDDGPPGELFF. The CDR3 region has the DNA TGTGCCAGCAGGGACGACGGCCCTCCGGGGGAGCTGTTTTTT.

This chain links TRBV4-1 with TRBJ1-2; tentative D call: TRBD1 (5 bases). This CDR3 comprises 16 residues. Germline CDR1 reads MGHRA; CDR2 reads YSYEKL. The ends were cut back, 4 bases at V and 6 bases at J, with 21 bases in the middle. The CDR3 protein is CASSLSPGLNSNGYTF. The CDR3 bases are TGCGCCAGCAGCCTGTCACCGGGACTCAACTCTAATGGCTACACCTTC.

Only one count was recorded for this clone. V gene TRBV29-1 combines with J gene TRBJ2-3; D is uncertain. Trimming pared 3 bases from V and 0 bases from J, leaving 4 bases between. The germline gives CDR1 SQVTM, CDR2 ANQGSEA. There are 12 residues in the CDR3. Written as DNA, the CDR3 is TGCAGCGTTGAGTCTAGCACAGATACGCAGTATTTT. It is translated as CSVESSTDTQYF.

This clone was counted between two and nine times. V usage is TRBV5-1 and J usage is TRBJ2-2, with D perhaps TRBD2 (5 bases). Germline V CDR1 and CDR2: SGHRS, YFSETQ. This CDR3 is built from 14 residues. Trimming took 1 base from V and 3 from J, leaving 7 bases between them. CDR3: CASSLSRDTGELFF. DNA for the CDR3: TGCGCCAGCAGCTTGTCGAGGGACACCGGGGAGCTGTTTTTT.

The rearrangement uses TRBV6-4 and TRBJ2-3; D is unclear. From germline, CDR1 is MRHNA and CDR2 SNTAGT. CDR3 length: 13 residues. The V end was cut by 1 base, the J end by 0 bases, with 2 bases between. This CDR3 reads CASSDLSTDTQYF. The DNA for the CDR3 is TGTGCCAGCAGTGACTTAAGCACAGATACGCAGTATTTT.